Described below is a single T cell receptor beta chain sequence and its context. No antigen is known for it. This record belongs to a study of blood T cells in healthy people across ages. Study findings and constraints: Any changes in expanded clonotypes were possibly confounded, as donor CMV status remained unknown.

The trim removed 3 bases at V and 3 bases at J, leaving 7 bases unmatched. This CDR3 spans 16 amino acids. Germline V lookup: CDR1 LGHDT, CDR2 YNNKEL (reference sequence). With a J-beta primer mix and a sample-barcoded 5' primer, a second PCR ran about 7 to 12 cycles. Individual samples furnished no less than 2.5 million CDR3-containing paired-end reads apiece. Each CDR3 protein gets one entry after TCRdb re-called the 5' RACE reads with MiXCR. The sample shows around 870,000 distinct CDR3 sequences, 29% of them seen only once. Sequenced input: blood. The chain couples TRBV3-1 to TRBJ1-4, with TRBD1 identical over 7 bases. The sequence was collected from a woman of 80 years or more in good health. The DNA of the CDR3 is TGTGCCAGCAGCCATAACAGGGGCATGTCTAATGAAAAACTGTTTTTT. This codes for CASSHNRGMSNEKLFF. Supplemented by reference TRBV3-1 and TRBJ1-4, the full variable domain reads DTAVSQTPKYLVTQMGNDKSIKCEQNLGHDTMYWYKQDSKKFLKIMFSYNNKELIINETVPNRFSPKSPDKAHLNLHINSLELGDSAVYFCASSHNRGMSNEKLFFGSGTQLSVL.